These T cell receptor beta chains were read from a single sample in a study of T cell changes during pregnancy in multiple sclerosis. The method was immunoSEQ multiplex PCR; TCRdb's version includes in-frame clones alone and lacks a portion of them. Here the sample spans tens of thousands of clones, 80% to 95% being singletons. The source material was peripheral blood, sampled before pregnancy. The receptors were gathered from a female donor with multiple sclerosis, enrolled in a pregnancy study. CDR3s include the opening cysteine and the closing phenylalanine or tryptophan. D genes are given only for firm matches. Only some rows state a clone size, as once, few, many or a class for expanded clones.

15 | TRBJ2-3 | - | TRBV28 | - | TGTGCCAGCAGTTTTCCGACAGGGAGGACAGATACGCAGTATTTT | CASSFPTGRTDTQYF
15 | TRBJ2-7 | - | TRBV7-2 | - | TGTGCCAGCAGCTTAGAGTTCGCGGGGCGGTACGAGCAGTACTTC | CASSLEFAGRYEQYF
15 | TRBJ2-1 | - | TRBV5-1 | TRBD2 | TGCGCCAGCAGCTTTTTAGCGGGAACCTACAATGAGCAGTTCTTC | CASSFLAGTYNEQFF
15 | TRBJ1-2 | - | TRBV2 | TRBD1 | TGTGCCAGCAGAGGGACAGGGGGTTCGGGCGGTGGCTACACCTTC | CASRGTGGSGGGYTF
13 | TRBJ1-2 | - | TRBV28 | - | TGTGCCAGCAGTGTACAGGGATCCTATGGCTACACCTTC | CASSVQGSYGYTF
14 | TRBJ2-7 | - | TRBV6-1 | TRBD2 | TGTGCCAGCAGTGTCGGCGGGAGCTCCTACGAGCAGTACTTC | CASSVGGSSYEQYF
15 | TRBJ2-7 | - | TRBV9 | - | TGTGCCAGCAGCCCCCACCCGCAGGATATGTACGAGCAGTACTTC | CASSPHPQDMYEQYF
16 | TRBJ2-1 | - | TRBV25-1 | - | TGTGCCAGCAGTGATCCCTTCCGGGTGTCCTACAATGAGCAGTTCTTC | CASSDPFRVSYNEQFF
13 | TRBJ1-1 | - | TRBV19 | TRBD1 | TGTGCCAGTAGTATAGGGACAGGGAATGAAGCTTTCTTT | CASSIGTGNEAFF
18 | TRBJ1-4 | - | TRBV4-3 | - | TGCGCCAGCAGCCAAGCCCCATTTCTTGAGGCCATTAATGAAAAACTGTTTTTT | CASSQAPFLEAINEKLFF
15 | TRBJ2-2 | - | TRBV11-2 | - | TGTGCCAGCAGCTTTCGATCCCCGGGGACCGGGGAGCTGTTTTTT | CASSFRSPGTGELFF
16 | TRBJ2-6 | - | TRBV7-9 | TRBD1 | TGTGCCAGCAGCGGACAGGGGGCGTCTGGGGCCAACGTCCTGACTTTC | CASSGQGASGANVLTF
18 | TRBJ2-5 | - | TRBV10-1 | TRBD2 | TGCGCCAGCAGCTTAGCTAGGACTAGCGGGATTATACTGGAGACCCAGTACTTC | CASSLARTSGIILETQYF
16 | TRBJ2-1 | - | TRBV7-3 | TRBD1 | TGTGCCAGCAGCTCCGGACAGGGATATTTAGGGAATGAGCAGTTCTTC | CASSSGQGYLGNEQFF
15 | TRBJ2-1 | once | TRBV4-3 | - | TGCGCCAGCAGCCCCGGCGGGACTCGCTACAATGAGCAGTTCTTC | CASSPGGTRYNEQFF
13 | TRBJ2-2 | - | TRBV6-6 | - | TGTGCCAGCGGCACGGGAGAGGCCGGGGAGCTGTTTTTT | CASGTGEAGELFF
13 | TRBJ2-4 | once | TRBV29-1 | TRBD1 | TGCAGCGCCGGGGACAGTGAAAAAAACATTCAGTACTTC | CSAGDSEKNIQYF
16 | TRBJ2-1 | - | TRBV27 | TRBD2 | TGTGCCAGCACGGGACTAGCGGGAGGGCCTGGCTATGAGCAGTTCTTC | CASTGLAGGPGYEQFF
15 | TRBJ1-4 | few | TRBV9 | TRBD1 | TGTGCCAGCAGCGCCTCCGGGACAGAAGGTGAAAAACTGTTTTTT | CASSASGTEGEKLFF
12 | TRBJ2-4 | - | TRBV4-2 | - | TGTGCCAGCAGCCAAACAGACGGGGTGCAGTACTTC | CASSQTDGVQYF
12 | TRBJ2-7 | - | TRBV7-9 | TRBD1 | TGTGCCAGCAGCTCGACAGGGGGCGAGCAGTACTTC | CASSSTGGEQYF
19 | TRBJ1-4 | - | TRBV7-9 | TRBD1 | TGTGCCAGCAGCCGGGGGAGGGGACAGGGGCCCAGTGGAGGTGAAAAACTGTTTTTT | CASSRGRGQGPSGGEKLFF
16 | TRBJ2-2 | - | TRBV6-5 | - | TGTGCCAGCAGTTCAAACAGGGTTCCGAACACCGGGGAGCTGTTTTTT | CASSSNRVPNTGELFF
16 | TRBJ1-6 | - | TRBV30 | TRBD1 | TGTGCCTGGAGCCTAGGCTTTAGACAGGGGGGATCACCCCTCCACTTT | CAWSLGFRQGGSPLHF
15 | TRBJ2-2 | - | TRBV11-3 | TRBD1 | TGTGCCAGCAGCTCAGGACAGGGGAACACCGGGGAGCTGTTTTTT | CASSSGQGNTGELFF
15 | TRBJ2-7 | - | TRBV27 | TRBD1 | TGTGCCAGCAGTATCCGGGACAGGGGTCCCTACGAGCAGTACTTC | CASSIRDRGPYEQYF